One TCR beta chain is described in this entry. Its antigen remains undetermined. No much larger clone exists at a distance of one base, and base qualities are not known. The method behind the library was the immunoSEQ multiplex PCR assay. The original pipeline was this. A statistical classification framework was built to diagnose cytomegalovirus status from the catalog of TCR beta chain sequences. TCRdb re-hosts the immuneACCESS table, in-frame sequences only. Its copies lack some clones; in the studies checked, an unresolved V gene accounts for under half of them, and the cause for the rest is not known. The DNA gave D and trimming, while V, J and clone size come from that table. The sample records some 98,000 clones, more than 75% of which are singletons. About 5.7% of the sample belongs to the ten largest clones. The donors were included in the validation cohort of around 120 subjects, a group kept apart from the roughly 670-subject first cohort.

The sample is drawn from a study of cytomegalovirus exposure and HLA in healthy donors listed by TCRdb under 2017. Context from the whole study: According to a later analysis, one platform produced both the roughly 110 validation repertoires and the roughly 660 repertoires of the first cohort. The study was designed to test whether signatures of past pathogen exposure could be identified by cataloging public T cell receptors. A separate validation cohort of over 95 different subjects was used in addition to the approximately 700-subject first cohort. High-throughput TCR immunosequencing, statistical association of individual TCRs with disease status, and machine learning were combined to predict cytomegalovirus infection status.

Findings and caveats that apply to the study as a whole: Most TCR sequences were observed very rarely across donors, whereas some public TCRs were present in many individuals. The classifier was reported to diagnose cytomegalovirus status with high specificity and sensitivity in both the original cohort and the validation cohort. Of the cluster scores, roughly 95% were above 0 in a later analysis, which found that TCRs clustered in the first cohort also tended to co-occur in the approximately 130 validation repertoires. A total of 150 or so TCR beta chains were listed by the study as associated with cytomegalovirus. A few of the identified cytomegalovirus-associated TCR beta chains were confirmed in vitro to be specific for cytomegalovirus antigens. A later analysis lacked HLA typing for the validation cohort, so it scored co-occurrence in that cohort across all 110 or so repertoires. According to the authors, the approach could potentially be generalized to other disease states and immunological phenotypes.

The material sequenced was PBMCs. This sequence was found in a man between 18 and 29 years old in good health and CMV-seropositive.

The DNA sequence follows: TGTGCCAGCAGCGTAGTGGGGCATCCAACAGATACGCAGTATTTT. The resulting protein is CASSVVGHPTDTQYF. The sequence links TRBV9 to TRBJ2-3, with a weak D call of TRBD1 (5 bases match). V sheds 0 bases and J sheds 3 bases, leaving 11 bases between their ends. From the cysteine up to the phenylalanine, the CDR3 has a length of 15 residues. Only CDR3 DNA remains: 45 bases, in frame from the first base. CDR1 SGDLS and CDR2 YYNGEE were looked up in the germline V gene. With the rest looked up from the reference TRBV9 and TRBJ2-3 genes rather than sequenced, the full variable domain is DSGVTQTPKHLITATGQRVTLRCSPRSGDLSVYWYQQSLDQGLQFLIQYYNGEERAKGNILERFSAQQFPDLHSELNLSSLELGDSALYFCASSVVGHPTDTQYFGPGTRLTVL.